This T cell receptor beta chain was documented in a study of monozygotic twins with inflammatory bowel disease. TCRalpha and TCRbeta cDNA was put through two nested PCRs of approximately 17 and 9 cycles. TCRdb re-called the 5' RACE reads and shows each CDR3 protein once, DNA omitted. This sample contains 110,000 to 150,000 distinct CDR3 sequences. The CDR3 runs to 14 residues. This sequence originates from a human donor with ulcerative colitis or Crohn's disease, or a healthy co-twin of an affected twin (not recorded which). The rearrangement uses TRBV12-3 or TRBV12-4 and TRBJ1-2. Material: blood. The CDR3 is CASRLRVGDYGYTF.